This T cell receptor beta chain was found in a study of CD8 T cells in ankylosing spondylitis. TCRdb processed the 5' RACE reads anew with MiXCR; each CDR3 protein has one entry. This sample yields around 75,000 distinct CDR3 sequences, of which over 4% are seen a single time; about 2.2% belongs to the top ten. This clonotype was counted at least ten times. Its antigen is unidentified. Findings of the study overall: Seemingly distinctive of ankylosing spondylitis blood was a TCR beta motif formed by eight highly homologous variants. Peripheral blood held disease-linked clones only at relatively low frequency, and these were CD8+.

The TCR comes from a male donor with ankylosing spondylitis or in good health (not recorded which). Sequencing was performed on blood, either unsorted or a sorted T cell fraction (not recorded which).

CDR3 in amino acids: CSYRGPYNEQFF. The CDR3, as DNA: TGCAGTTACAGGGGGCCCTACAATGAGCAGTTCTTC. The chain joins TRBV20-1 to TRBJ2-1; 9 bases line up with TRBD1. CDR1 is DFQATT, CDR2 SNEGSKA, per germline (reference sequence). After removal of 8 bases from V and 2 bases from J, the junction contained 1 base not matched to a gene. The CDR3 is made up of 12 amino acids.